Below are 11 T cell receptor beta chains sequenced from a single sample in a study of shared T cell receptors in the human thymus. The data were produced by immunoSEQ multiplex PCR, yet TCRdb's version contains in-frame clones alone and is incomplete. The data contain approximately 490,000 clones, 75% to 80% of them singletons. These data also formed part of another study, on human thymus T cells.

The specimen was thymocytes. Source of these receptors: a boy under three years old with a congenital heart defect.

The rearrangement links TRBV7-9 to TRBJ2-7; no definite D call. Trimming pared 0 bases from V and 6 bases from J, leaving 12 bases between. CDR1 SEHNR and CDR2 FQNEAQ come from the germline V gene (reference sequence). This CDR3 spans 14 amino acids. In DNA, the CDR3 is TGTGCCAGCAGCTTAGCCCCAGGTACTGGCGAGCAGTACTTC. Translated, it gives CASSLAPGTGEQYF.

This clone has just one count. The V call is TRBV10-2, the J call TRBJ2-5; D unresolved. This CDR3 has 12 residues. Looked up from germline, CDR1 is WSHSY and CDR2 is SAAADI. Trimming removed 6 bases from V and 5 bases from J, with 10 bases in between. The CDR3 reads CASSYETETQYF. The CDR3 DNA follows: TGCGCCAGCAGCTACGAAACGGAGACCCAGTACTTC.

The chain links TRBV4-2 to TRBJ2-1, with D maybe TRBD2 (6 bases). The germline V gene has CDR1 LGHNA and CDR2 YNFKEQ. Deletions cut 0 bases from V and 7 bases from J, with 16 bases between. The CDR3 sequence is 16 residues long. The CDR3 coding sequence is TGTGCCAGCAGCCAAGATTCCAGGACTATGAGGAATGAGCAGTTCTTC. Its protein product is CASSQDSRTMRNEQFF.

The chain uses TRBV5-5 and TRBJ2-7, with a tentative D call TRBD1 (5 bases). Germline V gives CDR1 SGHKS, CDR2 YYEKEE (reference sequence). V was pared by 4 bases and J by 0 bases, with 14 bases between. The CDR3 is 15 amino acids. The CDR3 DNA reads TGTGCCAGCAGCCTGGACGCAGGGAACTCCTACGAGCAGTACTTC. It yields the protein CASSLDAGNSYEQYF. Drawing the rest from reference TRBV5-5 and TRBJ2-7, the complete variable domain is DAGVTQSPTHLIKTRGQQVTLRCSPISGHKSVSWYQQVLGQGPQFIFQYYEKEERGRGNFPDRFSARQFPNYSSELNVNALLLGDSALYLCASSLDAGNSYEQYFGPGTRLTVT.

The J gene is TRBJ2-3, the V gene TRBV2; TRBD2 matches 14 bases. Losses at the gene ends were 4 bases for V and 7 bases for J; bases not matched to a gene: 13. CDR3 size: 18 residues. Germline loops: CDR1 SNHLY, CDR2 FYNNEI. The CDR3 reads CASSGWGTSGSHHHTQYF. The CDR3 bases are TGTGCCAGCAGTGGTTGGGGGACTAGCGGGAGCCATCACCATACGCAGTATTTT.

The chain couples TRBV7-2 to TRBJ2-1, with a weak D call TRBD2 (6 bases). Trimming took off 5 bases at V and 2 bases at J, with 16 bases between the two ends. The CDR3 contains 16 residues. Germline V CDR1 and CDR2: SGHTA, FQGNSA. DNA of the CDR3: TGTGCCAGCAGCCCCGACGTGGGAGGCCCCTACAATGAGCAGTTCTTC. Its protein product is CASSPDVGGPYNEQFF. The full variable domain, in which reference TRBV7-2 and TRBJ2-1 provide the parts outside the CDR3, is GAGVSQSPSNKVTEKGKDVELRCDPISGHTALYWYRQSLGQGLEFLIYFQGNSAPDKSGLPSDRFSAERTGGSVSTLTIQRTQQEDSAVYLCASSPDVGGPYNEQFFGPGTRLTVL.

This chain joins TRBV2 and TRBJ1-1; a possible D gene is TRBD1 (6 bases). The length of the CDR3 is 16 residues. The V gene's germline CDR1 is SNHLY and CDR2 FYNNEI. The ends were cut back, 6 bases at V and 1 base at J, with 18 bases in the middle. CDR3 sequence: CASSAKVGHWNTEAFF. The CDR3 region has the DNA TGTGCCAGCAGCGCAAAGGTGGGACACTGGAACACTGAAGCTTTCTTT.

The chain uses TRBV14 and TRBJ2-3, with 14 bases identical to TRBD2. Germline V CDR1 and CDR2: SGHDN, FVKESK. CDR3 length equals 21 residues. Losses at the gene ends were 4 bases for V and 3 bases for J; bases not matched to a gene: 18. The CDR3 sequence: CASSRRLGTSGRTSLTDTQYF. The CDR3 nucleotides are TGTGCCAGCAGCCGCCGACTGGGGACTAGCGGGAGAACGAGTTTGACAGATACGCAGTATTTT.

This chain connects TRBV11-3 to TRBJ1-1; possible D gene TRBD1, 5 bases. The CDR3 has 15 residues. Germline CDR1 is SGHNT and CDR2 is YENEEA. V was trimmed by 2 bases and J by 8 bases, leaving 18 bases between them. The CDR3 DNA sequence: TGTGCCAGCAGCTTAAGGGGCCCCGTGAGCGACGAAGCTTTCTTT. Translating it yields CASSLRGPVSDEAFF.

The gene calls are TRBV4-3 and TRBJ2-7, with 7 bases fitting TRBD1. Unmatched junction bases numbered 3, after V lost 0 bases and J lost 1 base. This CDR3 comprises 15 residues. CDR1 and CDR2 from the germline V gene are LGHNA and YSLEER. DNA for the CDR3: TGCGCCAGCAGCCAAGAACAGGGGTCTTCCTACGAGCAGTACTTC. It specifies CASSQEQGSSYEQYF.

This clone has only one observation. The chain uses TRBV25-1 and TRBJ1-2; the match to TRBD1 covers 9 bases. Trimming cost V 4 bases and J 3 bases; bases outside gene matches: 6. This CDR3 is built from 15 residues. From germline, CDR1 is MGHDK and CDR2 SYGVNS. CDR3: CASSGPGDRDYGYTF. CDR3 nucleotides: TGTGCCAGCAGTGGCCCGGGGGACAGGGACTATGGCTACACCTTC.